Given below is one TCR beta chain in context. Relative to the germline gene, one junction end is altered; a read error may explain this. Germline values: CDR1 MNHEY, CDR2 SVGAGI. The CDR3 contains 15 residues. Profiling relied on immunoSEQ multiplex PCR, and the TCRdb table lists in-frame clones only, not all of them. Of roughly 90,000 clones detected, roughly four fifths appear once; the ten largest clones hold around 9.1%. This entry belongs to a study of control samples from healthy donors and cancer patients. The clonotype comes from a woman aged 60-75 years in good health. The sample was blood. The chain links TRBV6-5 to TRBJ2-4; D uncertain. The CDR3 loop is CASSYRHPAKNIQHF. The CDR3, as DNA: TGTGCCAGCAGTTACCGACACCCCGCCAAAAACATTCAGCACTTC.